This TCR beta chain comes out of a study of OX40 agonist ivuxolimab in advanced cancers. The study, taken as a whole, reports: Clones of CD4+ and CD8+ blood T cells grew by week 6 at doses of 0.1 to 3.0 mg/kg.

On this clone itself: Its antigen is not identified.

At baseline, cycle 4 day 1, and cycle 7 day 1, blood was sampled. The CDR3 spans 16 residues. J lost 6 bases, V lost 2 bases, and 13 bases had no gene match. Germline CDR1 SGDLS, CDR2 YYNGEE. TCRdb keeps only in-frame clones here, not all; method: immunoSEQ multiplex PCR. The data show 25,000 to 40,000 clones, with about 83% seen just once and approximately 20% held by the top ten. This specimen was CD4+ or CD8+ T cells sorted from blood, taken in a trial of the OX40 agonist ivuxolimab. This sequence was found in an adult with an advanced solid tumor such as melanoma, head and neck, liver or kidney cancer. This chain joins TRBV9 and TRBJ1-2; 7 bases agree with TRBD1. CDR3 amino acids: CASSVPRDRPPNGYTF. CDR3 DNA: TGTGCCAGCAGCGTTCCCCGGGACAGACCCCCGAATGGCTACACCTTC.